The subject of this entry is one TCR beta chain. This entry is derived from a study of identical twins. The germline CDR1 and CDR2 sequences are SGHVS and FNYEAQ. The CDR3 consists of 13 residues. Trimming removed 5 bases from V and 9 bases from J; junction bases left unmatched: 4. TCRdb fed the 5' RACE reads into MiXCR, producing one record per CDR3 protein. This sample carries about 240,000 distinct CDR3 sequences, about 11% of them seen once, and the ten largest clones take about 9%. The specimen was memory T cells sorted from blood. V gene TRBV7-6 combines with J gene TRBJ2-1; TRBD2 matches 10 bases. This TCR was sampled from a man aged 45-60 years in good health. The CDR3 sequence is CASSVLAGVEQFF. The DNA for the CDR3 is TGTGCCAGCAGCGTCCTAGCGGGAGTTGAGCAGTTCTTC.